The 2 T cell receptor beta chains presented below share a single source sample, sequenced in a study of OX40 agonist ivuxolimab in advanced cancers. The library was made by the immunoSEQ multiplex PCR assay. TCRdb took over this immuneACCESS table, retaining in-frame rearrangements with V and J assigned. Such tables are incomplete; in checked studies, under half of the missing clones stem from an unresolved V gene, and the remainder is unexplained. The sample contains some 70,000 clones, approximately 89% of them found a single time. The ten largest clones represent approximately 1.1% of the sample. This sample comprised CD4+ or CD8+ T cells sorted from blood, obtained in a trial of the OX40 agonist ivuxolimab. These receptors were obtained from an adult with an advanced solid tumor such as melanoma, head and neck, liver or kidney cancer.

The chain links TRBV9 to TRBJ2-1; 10 bases are a match to TRBD2. Trimming removed 0 bases from V and 6 bases from J; junction bases left unmatched: 9. Germline CDR1 reads SGDLS; CDR2 reads YYNGEE. The CDR3 covers 17 residues. Here the CDR3 reads CASSVDRLAGDFNEQFF. The CDR3, as DNA: TGTGCCAGCAGCGTAGACCGGCTAGCGGGAGATTTCAATGAGCAGTTCTTC.

The gene calls are TRBV20-1 and TRBJ2-1; D is unclear. In germline, CDR1 is DFQATT, CDR2 SNEGSKA (reference sequence). The CDR3 extends over 10 amino acids. Deletions cut 1 base from V and 6 bases from J, with 1 base between. The CDR3 reads CSARANEQFF. DNA of the CDR3: TGCAGTGCTAGAGCCAATGAGCAGTTCTTC.